This TCR beta chain appears in the sequencing data of a study of technical replicates of blood from a handful of donors. This CDR3 is 16 amino acids long. Germline values: CDR1 MGHRA, CDR2 YSYEKL. The V and J ends lost 3 bases and 8 bases, in that order; junction bases with no gene match: 13. The data were produced by immunoSEQ multiplex PCR, yet TCRdb's version contains in-frame clones alone and is incomplete. The sample has 75,000 to 100,000 clones; about 89% are singletons. V and J are TRBV4-1 and TRBJ2-4; 7 positions agree with TRBD2. The sample comprised T cells isolated from PBMCs. The TCR was taken from a human donor in good health. This chain's CDR3 is CASSQLREGYLDIQYF. The CDR3 DNA reads as TGCGCCAGCAGCCAGTTGAGGGAGGGATACCTGGACATTCAGTACTTC.